Below, 19 T cell receptor beta chains from the same sample are listed, as sequenced in a study of blood T cell repertoires in COVID-19. Assay used: immunoSEQ multiplex PCR; TCRdb lists only in-frame clones, some missing. The profile shows about 340,000 clones, 85% to 90% of them singletons. Sequencing input: peripheral blood. The receptor source for this set is a woman in her 70s with COVID-19, enrolled during active disease.

In this sample, this clone turned up once. The chain combines TRBV27 with TRBJ1-1; no clear D gene. Germline lookup yields CDR1 MNHEY and CDR2 SMNVEV (reference sequence). V lost 7 bases to trimming and J lost 1 base, with 13 bases between them. The CDR3 sequence is 14 residues long. Written as DNA, the CDR3 is TGTGCCAGCAAAGCCGACGGGAGGAACACTGAAGCTTTCTTT. Protein product: CASKADGRNTEAFF.

This chain connects TRBV7-3 to TRBJ1-5; D is unclear. The CDR3 totals 13 residues. V dropped 5 bases and J dropped 5 bases, with 10 bases sitting between them. The V gene's germline CDR1 is SGHTA and CDR2 FQGTGA. The CDR3 bases are TGTGCCAGCAGCCCCGGTCCCGATCAGCCCCAGCATTTT. Amino acids: CASSPGPDQPQHF.

CDR3 residues: CASSPTRSYEQYF. CDR3 coding DNA: TGCGCCAGCAGCCCAACTAGGTCCTACGAGCAGTACTTC. The chain combines TRBV4-1 with TRBJ2-7; a possible D gene is TRBD2 (5 bases). Trimming removed 4 bases from V and 1 base from J, with 8 bases in between. The CDR3 has 13 amino acids. Germline assignment: CDR1 MGHRA and CDR2 YSYEKL.

This clone was observed a single time. The V call is TRBV2, the J call TRBJ1-2; D not certain. Germline CDR1 SNHLY, CDR2 FYNNEI. With 0 bases removed from V and 5 bases from J, the gap between germline ends came to 4 bases. The CDR3 sequence is 12 residues long. CDR3 loop: CASSEATYGYTF. The CDR3 DNA sequence: TGTGCCAGCAGTGAAGCTACTTATGGCTACACCTTC.

V and J are TRBV27 and TRBJ1-4; 9 bases align to TRBD1. Germline V lookup: CDR1 MNHEY, CDR2 SMNVEV (reference sequence). V shed 6 bases and J 8 bases; nucleotides not matched to a gene: 7. This CDR3 is 14 amino acids long. The CDR3 protein is CASSQGQGREKLFF. The CDR3 DNA follows: TGTGCCAGCAGCCAGGGACAGGGCCGGGAAAAACTGTTTTTT.

This chain connects TRBV19 to TRBJ2-2, with 10 bases aligning to TRBD1. The CDR3 covers 14 residues. From germline, CDR1 is LNHDA and CDR2 SQIVND (reference sequence). Trimming removed 5 bases from V and 6 bases from J; junction bases left unmatched: 3. CDR3 coding DNA: TGTGCCAGTAGTCAGGACAGGGGGGCCGGGGAGCTGTTTTTT. Amino acid sequence: CASSQDRGAGELFF.

This sequence joins TRBV27 and TRBJ1-4, with D perhaps matching TRBD1 (5 bases). CDR3 length equals 14 residues. V lost 0 bases, J lost 8 bases, and 10 bases lay in between. Germline values: CDR1 MNHEY, CDR2 SMNVEV (reference sequence). The CDR3 here is CASSLSAGPEKLFF. The CDR3 DNA sequence: TGTGCCAGCAGTTTATCGGCGGGGCCGGAAAAACTGTTTTTT.

For the CDR3, the DNA is TGTGCCAGCAGCGCGCATAAGACAGAACTGAACACTGAAGCTTTCTTT. It codes for CASSAHKTELNTEAFF. This chain uses TRBV9 with TRBJ1-1; maybe TRBD1 (5 bases). Germline CDR1 reads SGDLS; CDR2 reads YYNGEE. There are 16 residues in the CDR3. Trimming removed 3 bases from V and 0 bases from J, with 15 bases in between.

This clone was recorded only once. This chain links TRBV7-9 with TRBJ1-1, with a tentative D call TRBD1 (5 bases). CDR3 size: 16 residues. CDR1 is SEHNR and CDR2 is FQNEAQ in the germline V gene (reference sequence). The V end was cut by 4 bases, the J end by 0 bases, with 15 bases between. The CDR3 nucleotides are TGTGCCAGCAGCTATACGCTCGGGGGGATGAACACTGAAGCTTTCTTT. It translates to CASSYTLGGMNTEAFF.

The rearrangement links TRBV9 to TRBJ1-4; D unresolved. The CDR3 has 14 amino acids. The V gene's germline CDR1 is SGDLS and CDR2 YYNGEE. V was shortened by 0 bases and J by 7 bases, with 10 bases between the two germline ends. DNA for the CDR3: TGTGCCAGCAGCGTAGAGACCCGCGGTGAAAAACTGTTTTTT. Protein sequence: CASSVETRGEKLFF.

The chain links TRBV5-1 to TRBJ2-1; D possibly corresponds to TRBD1 (6 bases). Germline CDR1 SGHRS, CDR2 YFSETQ. CDR3 size: 13 residues. V dropped 7 bases and J dropped 8 bases, with 16 bases sitting between them. This chain's CDR3 is CASGSDSKDEQFF. Here the CDR3 DNA reads TGCGCCAGCGGGTCGGACAGTAAGGATGAGCAGTTCTTC.

V gene TRBV7-9 combines with J gene TRBJ1-1; unclear D gene. The ends were cut back, 1 base at V and 9 bases at J, with 12 bases in the middle. Germline CDR1 and CDR2: SEHNR and FQNEAQ (reference sequence). This CDR3 contains 13 residues. CDR3 DNA sequence: TGTGCCAGCAGCTTAGTAAGGGAGGCGCAAGCTTTCTTT. It specifies CASSLVREAQAFF.

This clone came up once. The chain couples TRBV2 to TRBJ2-5; tentatively, D is TRBD2 (5 bases). The ends were cut back, 5 bases at V and 4 bases at J, with 11 bases in the middle. This CDR3 is 13 amino acids long. CDR1 is SNHLY and CDR2 is FYNNEI in the germline V gene. The CDR3 region has the DNA TGTGCCAGCAGTCTAGGGAGTCGAGAGACCCAGTACTTC. It yields the protein CASSLGSRETQYF.

The chain couples TRBV6-5 to TRBJ2-5; D gene unclear. Germline CDR1 is MNHEY and CDR2 is SVGAGI. The CDR3 totals 14 residues. Trimming took 6 bases from V and 4 from J, leaving 15 bases between them. CDR3 amino acids: CASRVDQVGETQYF. DNA for the CDR3: TGTGCCAGCAGGGTGGATCAGGTGGGAGAGACCCAGTACTTC.

The chain links TRBV7-9 to TRBJ2-7; D unresolved. Trimming removed 8 bases from V and 4 bases from J, with 9 bases in between. CDR1 is SEHNR, CDR2 FQNEAQ, per germline (reference sequence). This CDR3 comprises 11 residues. CDR3 nucleotides: TGTGCCAGCGGTCCGGGTTACGAGCAGTACTTC. The encoded protein is CASGPGYEQYF.

The chain couples TRBV12-3 or TRBV12-4 to TRBJ1-4; D unclear. Trimming stripped 3 bases from V and 8 bases from J, with 10 bases between. CDR3 length: 13 residues. This chain's CDR3 is CASSLVSREKLFF. The CDR3 DNA sequence: TGTGCCAGCAGTTTGGTCTCCAGGGAAAAACTGTTTTTT.

The chain carries TRBV10-2 and TRBJ1-3; D is possibly TRBD1 (6 bases). Trimming took off 0 bases at V and 5 bases at J, with 14 bases between the two ends. Germline CDR1 WSHSY, CDR2 SAAADI. This CDR3 region has 16 residues. In DNA form, the CDR3 reads TGCGCCAGCAGTGAGTCCTTTAGGGGGATTCGAAACACCATATATTTT. It yields the protein CASSESFRGIRNTIYF.

The chain joins TRBV29-1 to TRBJ1-2; 10 bases fit TRBD1. Germline V gene lookup returns CDR1 SQVTM and CDR2 ANQGSEA. With 6 bases clipped from V and 8 bases from J, the junction kept 9 bases outside the gene matches. This CDR3 spans 13 amino acids. This chain's CDR3 is CSVDRGAKGGYTF. The CDR3 DNA follows: TGCAGCGTGGACAGGGGGGCAAAGGGAGGCTACACCTTC. Combining the CDR3 with reference TRBV29-1 and TRBJ1-2 gives the whole variable domain SAVISQKPSRDICQRGTSLTIQCQVDSQVTMMFWYRQQPGQSLTLIATANQGSEATYESGFVIDKFPISRPNLTFSTLTVSNMSPEDSSIYLCSVDRGAKGGYTFGSGTRLTVV.

This chain connects TRBV19 to TRBJ1-1; D gene unclear. V shed 7 bases and J shed 3 bases, with 12 bases lying between them. The CDR3 has 13 amino acids. Germline CDR1 and CDR2: LNHDA and SQIVND (reference sequence). CDR3 coding DNA: TGTGCCAGTAACGGGGTACGGTACACTGAAGCTTTCTTT. It specifies CASNGVRYTEAFF.